This TCR beta chain was sequenced for a study of spatial heterogeneity in lung cancer. Study findings and constraints: Tracking of tumor mutation counts was seen in expanded intratumoral alpha and beta TCR counts.

TCRdb recomputed calls from the 5' RACE reads with MiXCR, one row per CDR3 protein. Among about 9,900 distinct CDR3 sequences listed, approximately 5.8% were seen once. As to time point: sample taken at primary tumor resection. A total of around 67 untreated early-stage non-small cell lung cancer patients served as donors. Unsorted whole RNA of tumor, nontumor lung or frozen PBMC was sequenced. A word on this clonotype: The antigen is not known.

The CDR3 extends over 15 amino acids. Germline assignment: CDR1 SGHNT and CDR2 YYREEE (reference sequence). Trimming took off 2 bases at V and 0 bases at J, with 10 bases between the two ends. The V and J genes are TRBV5-4 and TRBJ2-3, with a possible D match to TRBD2 (5 bases). The starting material was lung tumor tissue, obtained at surgery. This TCR was sampled from a female donor with early-stage non-small cell lung cancer. CDR3 bases: TGTGCCAGCAGCTTTTCCAGGACTAGCACAGATACGCAGTATTTT. Translated, it gives CASSFSRTSTDTQYF.